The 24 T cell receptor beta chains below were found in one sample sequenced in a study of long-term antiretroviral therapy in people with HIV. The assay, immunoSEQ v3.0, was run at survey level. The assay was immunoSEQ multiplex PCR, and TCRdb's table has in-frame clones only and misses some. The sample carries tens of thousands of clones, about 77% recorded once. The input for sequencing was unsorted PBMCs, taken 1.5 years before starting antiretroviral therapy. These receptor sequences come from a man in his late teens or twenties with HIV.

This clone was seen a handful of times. CDR3 amino acids: CASSSGTGGSYEQYF. CDR3 nucleotides: TGCGCCAGCAGCTCCGGGACAGGCGGTTCCTACGAGCAGTACTTC. The chain carries TRBV5-1 and TRBJ2-7; 8 nucleotides match TRBD1. From germline, CDR1 is SGHRS and CDR2 YFSETQ. Trimming took 3 bases from V and 1 from J; bases not matched to a gene: 6. CDR3 length equals 15 residues.

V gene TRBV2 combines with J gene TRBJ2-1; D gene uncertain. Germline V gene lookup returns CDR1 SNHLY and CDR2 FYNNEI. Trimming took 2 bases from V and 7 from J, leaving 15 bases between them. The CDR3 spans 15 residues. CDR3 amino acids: CASSEYLPPINEQFF. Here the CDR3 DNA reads TGTGCCAGCAGTGAATATCTTCCCCCAATAAATGAGCAGTTCTTC.

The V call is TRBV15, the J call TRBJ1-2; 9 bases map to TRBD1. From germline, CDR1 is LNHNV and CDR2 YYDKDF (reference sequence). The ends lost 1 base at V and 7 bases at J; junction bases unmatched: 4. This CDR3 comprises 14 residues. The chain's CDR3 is CATSRGTGVFGYTF. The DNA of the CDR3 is TGTGCCACCAGCAGAGGGACAGGGGTGTTTGGCTACACCTTC. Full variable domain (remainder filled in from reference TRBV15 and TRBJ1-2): DAMVIQNPRYQVTQFGKPVTLSCSQTLNHNVMYWYQQKSSQAPKLLFHYYDKDFNNEADTPDNFQSRRPNTSFCFLDIRSPGLGDTAMYLCATSRGTGVFGYTFGSGTRLTVV.

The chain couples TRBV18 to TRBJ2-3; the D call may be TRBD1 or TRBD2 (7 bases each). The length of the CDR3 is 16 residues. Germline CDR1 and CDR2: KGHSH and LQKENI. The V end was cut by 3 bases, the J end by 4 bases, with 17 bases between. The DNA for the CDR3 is TGTGCCAGCTCACCCCCGACGACAGGGAGGGCAGATACGCAGTATTTT. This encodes CASSPPTTGRADTQYF.

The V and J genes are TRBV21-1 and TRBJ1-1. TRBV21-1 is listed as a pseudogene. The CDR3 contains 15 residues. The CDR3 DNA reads TGTGCCAGCAGCAAGGAGGTCAGGGAGAACACTGAAGCTTTCTTT. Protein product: CASSKEVRENTEAFF.

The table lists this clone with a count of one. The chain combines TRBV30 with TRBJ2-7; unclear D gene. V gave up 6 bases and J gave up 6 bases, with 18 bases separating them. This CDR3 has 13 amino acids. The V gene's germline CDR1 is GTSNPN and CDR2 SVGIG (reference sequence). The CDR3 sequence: CACDLGGIGEQYF. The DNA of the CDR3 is TGTGCCTGTGACCTCGGCGGAATTGGCGAGCAGTACTTC.

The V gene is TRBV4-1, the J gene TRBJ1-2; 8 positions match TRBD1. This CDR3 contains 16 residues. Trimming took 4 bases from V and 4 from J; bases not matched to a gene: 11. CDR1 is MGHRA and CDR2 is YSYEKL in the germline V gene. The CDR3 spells CASSPESGQALYGYTF. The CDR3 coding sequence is TGCGCCAGCAGCCCAGAGTCGGGACAGGCCCTCTATGGCTACACCTTC.

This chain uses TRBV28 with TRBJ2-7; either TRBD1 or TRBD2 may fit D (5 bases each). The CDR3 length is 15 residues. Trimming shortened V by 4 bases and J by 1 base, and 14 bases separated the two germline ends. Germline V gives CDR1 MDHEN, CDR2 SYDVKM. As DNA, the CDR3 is TGTGCCAGCAGTTATGCCGGGGCCAATTCCTACGAGCAGTACTTC. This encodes CASSYAGANSYEQYF.

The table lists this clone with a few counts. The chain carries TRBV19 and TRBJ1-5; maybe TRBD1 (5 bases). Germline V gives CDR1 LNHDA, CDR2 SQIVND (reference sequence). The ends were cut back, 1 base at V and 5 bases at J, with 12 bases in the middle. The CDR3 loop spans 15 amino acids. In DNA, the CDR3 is TGTGCCAGTAGTATAGCGGGGCAGCCGCATCAGCCCCAGCATTTT. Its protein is CASSIAGQPHQPQHF.

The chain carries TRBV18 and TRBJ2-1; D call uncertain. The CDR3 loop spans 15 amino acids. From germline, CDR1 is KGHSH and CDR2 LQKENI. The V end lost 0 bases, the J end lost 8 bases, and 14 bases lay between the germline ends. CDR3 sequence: CASSPPTQLGYEQFF. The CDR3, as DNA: TGTGCCAGCTCACCACCAACCCAGCTGGGCTATGAGCAGTTCTTC.

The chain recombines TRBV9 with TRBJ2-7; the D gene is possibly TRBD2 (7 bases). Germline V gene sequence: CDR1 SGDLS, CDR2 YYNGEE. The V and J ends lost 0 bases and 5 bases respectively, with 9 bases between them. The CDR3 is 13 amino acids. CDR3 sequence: CASSVEGGHEQYF. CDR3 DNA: TGTGCCAGCAGCGTAGAGGGGGGGCACGAGCAGTACTTC. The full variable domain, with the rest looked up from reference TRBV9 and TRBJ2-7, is DSGVTQTPKHLITATGQRVTLRCSPRSGDLSVYWYQQSLDQGLQFLIQYYNGEERAKGNILERFSAQQFPDLHSELNLSSLELGDSALYFCASSVEGGHEQYFGPGTRLTVT.

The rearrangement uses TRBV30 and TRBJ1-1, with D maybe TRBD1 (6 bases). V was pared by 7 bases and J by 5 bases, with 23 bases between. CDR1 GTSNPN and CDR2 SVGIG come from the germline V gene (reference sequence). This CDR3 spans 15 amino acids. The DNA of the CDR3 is TGTGCCTTCGCACCGATAAGGGGTAGGGGGACTGAAGCTTTCTTT. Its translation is CAFAPIRGRGTEAFF.

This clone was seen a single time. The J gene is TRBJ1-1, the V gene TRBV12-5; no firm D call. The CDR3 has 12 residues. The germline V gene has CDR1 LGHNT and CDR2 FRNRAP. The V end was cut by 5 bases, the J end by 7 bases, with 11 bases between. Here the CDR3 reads CASGPESGEAFF. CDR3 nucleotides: TGTGCTAGTGGTCCTGAGAGTGGTGAAGCTTTCTTT.

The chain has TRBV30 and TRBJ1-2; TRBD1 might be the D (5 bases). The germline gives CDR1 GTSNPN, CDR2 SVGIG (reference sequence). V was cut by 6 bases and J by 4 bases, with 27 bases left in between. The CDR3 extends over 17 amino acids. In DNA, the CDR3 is TGTGCCTGCGCGACTTGGGGACCTCTAGAGGGTAGCTATGGCTACACCTTC. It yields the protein CACATWGPLEGSYGYTF.

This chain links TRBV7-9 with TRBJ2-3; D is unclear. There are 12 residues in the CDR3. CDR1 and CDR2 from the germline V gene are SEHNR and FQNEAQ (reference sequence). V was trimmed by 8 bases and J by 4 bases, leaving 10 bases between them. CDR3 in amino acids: CASSGQADTQYF. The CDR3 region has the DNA TGTGCCAGCTCCGGTCAGGCAGATACGCAGTATTTT.

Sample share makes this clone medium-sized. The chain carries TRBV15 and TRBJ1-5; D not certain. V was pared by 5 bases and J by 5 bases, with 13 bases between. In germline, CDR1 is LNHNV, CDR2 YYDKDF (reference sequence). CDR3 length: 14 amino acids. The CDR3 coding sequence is TGTGCCACCAGCTCCCGAGGGCTTTATCAGCCCCAGCATTTT. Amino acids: CATSSRGLYQPQHF.

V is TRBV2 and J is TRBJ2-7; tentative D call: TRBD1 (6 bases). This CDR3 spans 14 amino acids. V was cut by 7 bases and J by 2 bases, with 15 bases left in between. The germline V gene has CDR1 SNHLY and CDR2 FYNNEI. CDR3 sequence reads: CASTNRDTTYEQYF. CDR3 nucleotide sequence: TGTGCCAGCACCAACCGGGACACTACCTACGAGCAGTACTTC.

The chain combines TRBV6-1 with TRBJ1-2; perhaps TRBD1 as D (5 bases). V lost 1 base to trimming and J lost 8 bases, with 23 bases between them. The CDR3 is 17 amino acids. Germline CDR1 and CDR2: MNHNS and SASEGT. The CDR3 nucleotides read TGTGCCAGCAGTGAAGGCAGGGTGCGGCATGAAAGGGAAGGCTACACCTTC. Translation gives CASSEGRVRHEREGYTF.

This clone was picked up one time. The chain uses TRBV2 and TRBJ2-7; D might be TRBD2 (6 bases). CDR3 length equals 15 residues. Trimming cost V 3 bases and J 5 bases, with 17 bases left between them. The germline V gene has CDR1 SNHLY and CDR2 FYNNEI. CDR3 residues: CASSDGGAYPHEQYF. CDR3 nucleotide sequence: TGTGCCAGCAGTGACGGAGGGGCATACCCCCACGAGCAGTACTTC.

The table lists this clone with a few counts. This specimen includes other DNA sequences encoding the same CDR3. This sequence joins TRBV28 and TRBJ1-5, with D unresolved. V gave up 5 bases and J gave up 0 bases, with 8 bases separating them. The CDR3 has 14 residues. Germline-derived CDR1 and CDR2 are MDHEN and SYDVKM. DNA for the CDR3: TGTGCCAGCAGTGGACCTTCTAGCAATCAGCCCCAGCATTTT. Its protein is CASSGPSSNQPQHF.

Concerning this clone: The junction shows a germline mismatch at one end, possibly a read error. The CDR3 sequence: CASSLGGTAQETQYF. As DNA, the CDR3 is TGTGCTAGCAGCTTAGGAGGGACAGCTCAAGAGACCCAGTACTTC. The rearrangement uses TRBV7-7 and TRBJ2-5, with a tentative D call TRBD1 (7 bases). The CDR3 spans 15 residues. The V gene's germline CDR1 is SSHAT and CDR2 FNYEAQ (reference sequence).

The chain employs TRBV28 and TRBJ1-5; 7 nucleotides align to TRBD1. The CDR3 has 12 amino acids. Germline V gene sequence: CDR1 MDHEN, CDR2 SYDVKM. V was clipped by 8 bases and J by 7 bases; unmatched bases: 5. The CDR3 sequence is CASRDSYQPQHF. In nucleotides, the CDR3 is TGTGCCAGCCGGGACAGCTACCAGCCCCAGCATTTT.

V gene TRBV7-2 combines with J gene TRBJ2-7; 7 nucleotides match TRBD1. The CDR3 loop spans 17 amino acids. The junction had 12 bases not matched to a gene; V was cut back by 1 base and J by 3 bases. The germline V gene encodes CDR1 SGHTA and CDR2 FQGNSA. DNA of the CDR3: TGTGCCAGCAGCTTAGGGAGACAGGGAATGATAGGCTACGAGCAGTACTTC. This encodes CASSLGRQGMIGYEQYF.

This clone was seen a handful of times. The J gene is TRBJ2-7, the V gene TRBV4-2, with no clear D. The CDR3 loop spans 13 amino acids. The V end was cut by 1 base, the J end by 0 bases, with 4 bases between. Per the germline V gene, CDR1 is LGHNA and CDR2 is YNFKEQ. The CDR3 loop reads CASSQGVSYEQYF. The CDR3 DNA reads TGTGCCAGCAGCCAAGGGGTCTCCTACGAGCAGTACTTC.